This T cell receptor (beta chain) stems from a study of T cell responses to AZD1222 COVID-19 vaccine. The CDR3 length is 15 residues. Trimming took 3 bases from V and 6 from J; bases not matched to a gene: 6. Per the germline V gene, CDR1 is SGHRS and CDR2 is YFSETQ. Measured with immunoSEQ multiplex PCR; TCRdb has only the in-frame clones, and not every one. The sample lists roughly 120,000 clones; approximately 86% were seen once. The V and J genes are TRBV5-1 and TRBJ2-1; 10 nucleotides line up with TRBD2. The source material was peripheral blood, sampled on day 0 of AZD1222 vaccination. This sequence originates from an adult in good health. DNA of the CDR3: TGCGCCAGCAGCTCAGCTAGCGGGGGTTTCAATGAGCAGTTCTTC. Its translation: CASSSASGGFNEQFF.